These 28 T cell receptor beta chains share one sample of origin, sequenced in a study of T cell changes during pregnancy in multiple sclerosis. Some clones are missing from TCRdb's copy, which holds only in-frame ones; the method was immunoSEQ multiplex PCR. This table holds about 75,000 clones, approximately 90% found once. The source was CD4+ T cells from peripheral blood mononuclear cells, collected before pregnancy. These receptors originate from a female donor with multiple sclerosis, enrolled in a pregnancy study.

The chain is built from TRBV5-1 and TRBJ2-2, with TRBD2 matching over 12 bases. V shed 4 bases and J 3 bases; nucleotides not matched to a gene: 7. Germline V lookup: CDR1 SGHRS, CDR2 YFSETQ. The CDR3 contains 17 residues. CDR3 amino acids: CASSPSGRAPDTGELFF. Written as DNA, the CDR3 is TGCGCCAGCAGCCCTAGCGGGAGGGCTCCCGACACCGGGGAGCTGTTTTTT.

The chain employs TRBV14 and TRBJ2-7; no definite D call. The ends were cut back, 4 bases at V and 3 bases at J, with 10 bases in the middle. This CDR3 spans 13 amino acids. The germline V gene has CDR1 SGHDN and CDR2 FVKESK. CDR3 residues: CASSPRLGYEQYF. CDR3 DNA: TGTGCCAGCAGCCCTAGACTGGGCTACGAGCAGTACTTC.

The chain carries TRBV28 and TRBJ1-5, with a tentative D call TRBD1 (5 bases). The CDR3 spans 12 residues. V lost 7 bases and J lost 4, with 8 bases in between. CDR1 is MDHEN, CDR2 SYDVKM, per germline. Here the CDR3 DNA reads TGTGCCAGCAAGGACAAAAATCAGCCCCAGCATTTT. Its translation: CASKDKNQPQHF.

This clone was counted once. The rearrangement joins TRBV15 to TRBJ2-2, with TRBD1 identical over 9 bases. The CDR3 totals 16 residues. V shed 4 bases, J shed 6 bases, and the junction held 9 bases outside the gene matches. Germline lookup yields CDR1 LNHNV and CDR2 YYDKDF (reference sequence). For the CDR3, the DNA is TGTGCCACCAGCACGACACAGGGGGCGGTGGCCGGGGAGCTGTTTTTT. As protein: CATSTTQGAVAGELFF.

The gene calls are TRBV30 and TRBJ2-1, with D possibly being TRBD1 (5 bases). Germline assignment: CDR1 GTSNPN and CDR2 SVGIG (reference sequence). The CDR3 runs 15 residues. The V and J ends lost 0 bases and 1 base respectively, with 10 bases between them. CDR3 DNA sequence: TGTGCCTGGAGTGTTAAGGGGTGGTCCTACAATGAGCAGTTCTTC. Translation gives CAWSVKGWSYNEQFF.

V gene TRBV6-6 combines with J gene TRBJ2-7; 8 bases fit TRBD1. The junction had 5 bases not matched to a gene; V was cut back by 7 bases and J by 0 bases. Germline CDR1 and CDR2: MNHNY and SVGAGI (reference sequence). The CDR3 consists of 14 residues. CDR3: CASTIGTGSYEQYF. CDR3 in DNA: TGTGCCAGCACTATCGGGACAGGCTCCTACGAGCAGTACTTC.

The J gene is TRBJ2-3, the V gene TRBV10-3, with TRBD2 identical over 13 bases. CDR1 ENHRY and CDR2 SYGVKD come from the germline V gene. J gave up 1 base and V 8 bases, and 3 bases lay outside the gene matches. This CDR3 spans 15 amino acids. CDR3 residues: CAIRLAGGRTDTQYF. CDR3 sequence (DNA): TGTGCCATCCGACTAGCGGGGGGCCGCACAGATACGCAGTATTTT.

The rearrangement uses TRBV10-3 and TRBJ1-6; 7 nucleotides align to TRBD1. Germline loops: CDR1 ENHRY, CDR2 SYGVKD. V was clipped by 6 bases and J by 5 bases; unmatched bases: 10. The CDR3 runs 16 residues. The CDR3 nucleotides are TGTGCCATCAGGGGGACAGTCCTGGGCCATAATTCACCCCTCCACTTT. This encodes CAIRGTVLGHNSPLHF.

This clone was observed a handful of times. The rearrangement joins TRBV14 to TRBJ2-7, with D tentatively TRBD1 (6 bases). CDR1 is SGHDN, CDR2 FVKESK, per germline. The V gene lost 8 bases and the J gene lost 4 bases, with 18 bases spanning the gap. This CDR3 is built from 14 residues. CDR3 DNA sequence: TGTGCCAGCGCCAGTACAGGGAATGCGTACGAGCAGTACTTC. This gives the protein CASASTGNAYEQYF.

CDR3 sequence reads: CASSDRGLDQSGYGYTF. The CDR3, as DNA: TGTGCCAGCAGTGATAGGGGATTGGACCAGTCTGGCTATGGCTACACCTTC. This chain uses TRBV6-1 with TRBJ1-2; tentative D call: TRBD1 (5 bases). Germline CDR1 MNHNS, CDR2 SASEGT. Trimming cost V 3 bases and J 4 bases, with 21 bases left between them. CDR3 size: 17 residues.

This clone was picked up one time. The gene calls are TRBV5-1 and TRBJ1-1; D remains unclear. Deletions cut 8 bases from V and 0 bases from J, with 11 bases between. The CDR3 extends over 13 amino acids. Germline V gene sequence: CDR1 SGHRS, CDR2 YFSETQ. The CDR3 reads CARQNDMNTEAFF. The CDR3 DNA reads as TGCGCCAGGCAGAACGACATGAACACTGAAGCTTTCTTT.

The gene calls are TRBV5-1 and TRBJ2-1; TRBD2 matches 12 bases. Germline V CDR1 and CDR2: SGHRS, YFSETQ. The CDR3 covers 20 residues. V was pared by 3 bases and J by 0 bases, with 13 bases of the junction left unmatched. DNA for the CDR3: TGCGCCAGCAGCTATGCCGGGACTAGCGGGTTACTGAGCTCCTACAATGAGCAGTTCTTC. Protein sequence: CASSYAGTSGLLSSYNEQFF.

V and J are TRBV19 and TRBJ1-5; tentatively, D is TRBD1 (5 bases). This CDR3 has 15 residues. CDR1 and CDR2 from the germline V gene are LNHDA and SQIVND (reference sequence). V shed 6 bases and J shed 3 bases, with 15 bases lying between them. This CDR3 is CASSTSRQSNQPQHF. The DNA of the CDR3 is TGTGCCAGTAGCACTTCGCGACAGTCCAATCAGCCCCAGCATTTT. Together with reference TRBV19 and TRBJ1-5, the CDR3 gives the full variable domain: DGGITQSPKYLFRKEGQNVTLSCEQNLNHDAMYWYRQDPGQGLRLIYYSQIVNDFQKGDIAEGYSVSREKKESFPLTVTSAQKNPTAFYLCASSTSRQSNQPQHFGDGTRLSIL.

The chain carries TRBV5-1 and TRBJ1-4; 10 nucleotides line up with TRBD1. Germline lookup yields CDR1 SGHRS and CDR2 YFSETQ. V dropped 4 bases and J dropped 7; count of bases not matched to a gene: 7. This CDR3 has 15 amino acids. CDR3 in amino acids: CASSARTGGGEKLFF. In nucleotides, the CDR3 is TGCGCCAGCAGCGCACGGACAGGGGGTGGTGAAAAACTGTTTTTT.

CDR3 coding DNA: TGTGCCAGTAGTATAGGAAGCGTTTCCTATAATTCACCCCTCCACTTT. It codes for CASSIGSVSYNSPLHF. The chain has TRBV19 and TRBJ1-6; D unresolved. V dropped 1 base and J dropped 1 base, with 8 bases sitting between them. CDR3 length: 16 amino acids. The germline V gene encodes CDR1 LNHDA and CDR2 SQIVND (reference sequence).

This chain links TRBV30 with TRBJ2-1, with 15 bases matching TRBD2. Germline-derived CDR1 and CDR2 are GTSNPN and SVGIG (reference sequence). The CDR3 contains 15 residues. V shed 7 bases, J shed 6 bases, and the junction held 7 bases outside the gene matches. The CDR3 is CASGLAGGARNEQFF. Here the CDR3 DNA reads TGTGCCTCTGGACTAGCGGGAGGGGCCCGCAATGAGCAGTTCTTC.

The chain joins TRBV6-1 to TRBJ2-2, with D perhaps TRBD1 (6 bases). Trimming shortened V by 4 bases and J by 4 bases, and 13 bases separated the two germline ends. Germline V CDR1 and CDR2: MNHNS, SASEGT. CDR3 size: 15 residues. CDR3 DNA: TGTGCCAGCAGTGGTCGGGACACAGGCACCGGGGAGCTGTTTTTT. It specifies CASSGRDTGTGELFF.

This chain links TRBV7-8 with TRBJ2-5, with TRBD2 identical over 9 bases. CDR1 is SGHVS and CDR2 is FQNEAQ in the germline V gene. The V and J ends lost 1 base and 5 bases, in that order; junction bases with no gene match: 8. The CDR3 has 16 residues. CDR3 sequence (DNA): TGTGCCAGCAGCTTAGAGGTCGGTCTAGCGGGGGAGACCCAGTACTTC. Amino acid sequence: CASSLEVGLAGETQYF.

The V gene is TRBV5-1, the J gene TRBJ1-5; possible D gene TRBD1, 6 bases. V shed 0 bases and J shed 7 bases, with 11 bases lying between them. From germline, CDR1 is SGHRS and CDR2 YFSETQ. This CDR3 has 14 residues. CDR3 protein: CASSLEGDGQPQHF. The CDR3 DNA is TGCGCCAGCAGCTTGGAGGGGGACGGGCAGCCCCAGCATTTT.

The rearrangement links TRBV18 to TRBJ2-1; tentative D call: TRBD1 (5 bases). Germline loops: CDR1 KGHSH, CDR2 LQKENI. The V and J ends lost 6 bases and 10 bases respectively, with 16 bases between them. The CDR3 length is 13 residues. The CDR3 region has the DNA TGTGCCAGCTCCAACACCGCAGGGTCCGAGCAGTTCTTC. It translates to CASSNTAGSEQFF. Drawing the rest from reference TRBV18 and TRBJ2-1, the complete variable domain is NAGVMQNPRHLVRRRGQEARLRCSPMKGHSHVYWYRQLPEEGLKFMVYLQKENIIDESGMPKERFSAEFPKEGPSILRIQQVVRGDSAAYFCASSNTAGSEQFFGPGTRLTVL.

The CDR3 DNA is TGTGCCAGCAGCGTAGCTCCAGGGGGCGAAAACATTCAGTACTTC. Translation: CASSVAPGGENIQYF. The chain is built from TRBV9 and TRBJ2-4, with 8 bases identical to TRBD1. The CDR3 spans 15 residues. V lost 0 bases, J lost 5 bases, and 4 bases stayed unmatched. Germline assignment: CDR1 SGDLS and CDR2 YYNGEE.

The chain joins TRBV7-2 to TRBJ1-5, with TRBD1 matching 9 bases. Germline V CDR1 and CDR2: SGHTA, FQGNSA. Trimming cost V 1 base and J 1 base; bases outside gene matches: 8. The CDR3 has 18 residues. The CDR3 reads CASSLGRGQGLSNQPQHF. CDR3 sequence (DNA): TGTGCCAGCAGCTTAGGAAGGGGACAGGGCCTAAGCAATCAGCCCCAGCATTTT.

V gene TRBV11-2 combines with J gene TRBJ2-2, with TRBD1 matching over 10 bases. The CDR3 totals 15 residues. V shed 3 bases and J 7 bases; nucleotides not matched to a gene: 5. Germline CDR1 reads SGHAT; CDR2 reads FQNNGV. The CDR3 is CASSLTGGANGELFF. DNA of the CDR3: TGTGCCAGCAGCTTGACAGGGGGCGCGAACGGGGAGCTGTTTTTT. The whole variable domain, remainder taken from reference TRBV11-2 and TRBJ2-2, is EAGVAQSPRYKIIEKRQSVAFWCNPISGHATLYWYQQILGQGPKLLIQFQNNGVVDDSQLPKDRFSAERLKGVDSTLKIQPAKLEDSAVYLCASSLTGGANGELFFGEGSRLTVL.

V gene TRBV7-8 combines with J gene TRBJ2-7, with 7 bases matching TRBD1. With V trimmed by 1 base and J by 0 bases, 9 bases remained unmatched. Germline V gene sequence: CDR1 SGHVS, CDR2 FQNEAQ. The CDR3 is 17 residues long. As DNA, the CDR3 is TGTGCCAGCAGCTTAGGGTGGACAGGAAGTAGCTCCTACGAGCAGTACTTC. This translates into CASSLGWTGSSSYEQYF. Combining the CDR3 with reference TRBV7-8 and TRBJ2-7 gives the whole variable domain GAGVSQSPRYKVAKRGQDVALRCDPISGHVSLFWYQQALGQGPEFLTYFQNEAQLDKSGLPSDRFFAERPEGSVSTLKIQRTQQEDSAVYLCASSLGWTGSSSYEQYFGPGTRLTVT.

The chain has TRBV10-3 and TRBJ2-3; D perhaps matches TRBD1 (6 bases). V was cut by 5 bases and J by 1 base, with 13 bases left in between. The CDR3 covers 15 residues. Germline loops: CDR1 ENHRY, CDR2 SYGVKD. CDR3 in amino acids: CAISPADRGTDTQYF. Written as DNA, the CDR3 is TGTGCCATCAGTCCCGCGGACAGAGGCACAGATACGCAGTATTTT.

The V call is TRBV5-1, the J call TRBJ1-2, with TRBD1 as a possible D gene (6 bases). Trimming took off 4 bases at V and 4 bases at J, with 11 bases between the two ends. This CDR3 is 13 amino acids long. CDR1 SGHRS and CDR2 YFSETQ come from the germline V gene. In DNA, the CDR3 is TGCGCCAGCAGCCCCCTGGGGGCCTATGGCTACACCTTC. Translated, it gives CASSPLGAYGYTF.

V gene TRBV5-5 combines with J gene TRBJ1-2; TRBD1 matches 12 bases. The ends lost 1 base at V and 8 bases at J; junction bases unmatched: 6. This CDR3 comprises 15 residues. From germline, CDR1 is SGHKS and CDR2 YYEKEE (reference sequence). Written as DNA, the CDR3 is TGTGCCAGCAGCTTGACGGGACAGGGGGCGCTGGGCTACACCTTC. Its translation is CASSLTGQGALGYTF.

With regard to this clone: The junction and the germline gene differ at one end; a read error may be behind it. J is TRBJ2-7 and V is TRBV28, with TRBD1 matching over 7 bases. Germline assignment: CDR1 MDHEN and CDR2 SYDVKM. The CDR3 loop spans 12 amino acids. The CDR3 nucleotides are TGTGCCAGCAGCCGGGACAGCTACGAGCAGTGCTTC. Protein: CASSRDSYEQCF.